This T cell receptor beta chain is from a study of control samples from healthy donors and cancer patients. The method was immunoSEQ multiplex PCR; TCRdb's version includes in-frame clones alone and lacks a portion of them. The table has 100,000 to 150,000 clones, approximately 90% seen once. This clone occurred once. Germline V CDR1 and CDR2: SGHKS, YYEKEE (reference sequence). This CDR3 contains 13 residues. V was shortened by 3 bases and J by 6 bases, with 11 bases between the two germline ends. Material for sequencing was blood. V gene TRBV5-5 combines with J gene TRBJ2-3; D uncertain. The sequence came from a man aged 40-50 years in good health. As DNA, the CDR3 is TGTGCCAGCAGCTCCGGCCTCCGGGATACGCAGTATTTT. It translates to CASSSGLRDTQYF. The variable domain in full, with the rest retrieved from reference TRBV5-5 and TRBJ2-3, is DAGVTQSPTHLIKTRGQQVTLRCSPISGHKSVSWYQQVLGQGPQFIFQYYEKEERGRGNFPDRFSARQFPNYSSELNVNALLLGDSALYLCASSSGLRDTQYFGPGTRLTVL.